The clone carrying this T cell receptor beta chain was observed once. Its antigen is as yet unknown. This specimen comes from a study of regulatory dendritic cells for organ transplantation. Allogeneic regulatory or mature dendritic cells were co-cultured for about 5 days with CFSE-labeled sorted T cells at 1:10. The CDR3 has 14 residues. Germline V gene sequence: CDR1 SGHTA, CDR2 FQGTGA. V lost 5 bases and J lost 5, with 14 bases in between. Data came from immunoSEQ multiplex PCR; TCRdb stores just in-frame clones and leaves some out. The table has over 9,500 clones, 85% to 90% seen once. Input material: naive CD8+ T cells from blood cultured with regulatory dendritic cells. Subset meaning: CD45RA+ naive T cells. This sequence joins TRBV7-3 and TRBJ2-3; D remains ambiguous. The origin of this receptor is a human donor in good health. In DNA, the CDR3 is TGTGCCAGCAGCCTGACTGGGTTGGGAGATACGCAGTATTTT. As protein: CASSLTGLGDTQYF.